These 2 T cell receptor beta chains were sequenced from one sample in a study of blood T cell repertoires in COVID-19. Sequencing used immunoSEQ multiplex PCR; TCRdb keeps in-frame clones, though not all of them. The table shows approximately 180,000 clones, with 70% to 80% occurring only once. Sequencing was performed on PBMCs or T cells enriched from blood (not recorded which). The receptors stem from a woman between 50 and 59 years old who had recovered from COVID-19.

This rearrangement joins TRBV19 to TRBJ1-2; D is possibly TRBD1 (5 bases). CDR1 is LNHDA, CDR2 SQIVND, per germline (reference sequence). V was shortened by 1 base and J by 4 bases, with 10 bases between the two germline ends. CDR3 size: 14 residues. The CDR3 protein is CASSIGRELYGYTF. CDR3 nucleotides: TGTGCCAGTAGTATAGGCAGGGAACTCTATGGCTACACCTTC.

This clone was recorded a few times. The chain uses TRBV7-9 and TRBJ2-7, with D maybe TRBD2 (5 bases). CDR1 is SEHNR and CDR2 is FQNEAQ in the germline V gene (reference sequence). The germline V and J ends were trimmed by 2 bases and 8 bases, with 13 bases remaining between them. The CDR3 consists of 13 residues. The CDR3 coding sequence is TGTGCCAGCAGCTTAATAGAGAGGGAGCAGCAGTACTTC. Protein: CASSLIEREQQYF.